The next 10 T cell receptor beta chains were all read from a single sample in a study of blood T cell repertoires in COVID-19. The method was immunoSEQ multiplex PCR; TCRdb's version includes in-frame clones alone and lacks a portion of them. This sample has about 99,000 clones; roughly 90% occur once, and the top ten carry 6.2%. Sequenced material: peripheral blood. The receptors shown here come from a human donor in a cohort sampled during active COVID-19.

This clone was detected only a few times. The chain employs TRBV11-3 and TRBJ2-1; TRBD2 aligns across 11 bases. The length of the CDR3 is 14 residues. Germline V gene sequence: CDR1 SGHNT, CDR2 YENEEA. V was clipped by 1 base and J by 7 bases; unmatched bases: 0. The CDR3 DNA sequence: TGTGCCAGCAGCTTAGGGACTAGCGGGAATGAGCAGTTCTTC. Amino acids: CASSLGTSGNEQFF.

J is TRBJ2-1 and V is TRBV5-1; D might be TRBD2 (6 bases). The CDR3 loop spans 14 amino acids. The germline V gene encodes CDR1 SGHRS and CDR2 YFSETQ. V was pared by 7 bases and J by 0 bases, with 11 bases between. CDR3 sequence reads: CASRRESSYNEQFF. The DNA of the CDR3 is TGCGCCAGCCGCCGGGAGAGCTCCTACAATGAGCAGTTCTTC.

The chain links TRBV11-2 to TRBJ1-5; D not certain. Germline V gene lookup returns CDR1 SGHAT and CDR2 FQNNGV. The CDR3 runs 12 residues. The V end was cut by 3 bases, the J end by 5 bases, with 5 bases between. CDR3 nucleotides: TGTGCCAGCAGCTTGGGCGATCAGCCCCAGCATTTT. It is translated as CASSLGDQPQHF.

This chain links TRBV2 with TRBJ2-2, with 7 positions matching TRBD2. The germline V gene encodes CDR1 SNHLY and CDR2 FYNNEI. The junction had 14 bases not matched to a gene; V was cut back by 1 base and J by 6 bases. There are 18 residues in the CDR3. The CDR3 DNA reads TGTGCCAGCAGTGAAGAGGTATTGCGGGAGTTGGCTGCCGGGGAGCTGTTTTTT. Translated, it gives CASSEEVLRELAAGELFF.

This rearrangement joins TRBV5-1 to TRBJ2-3; 9 bases agree with TRBD1. With 3 bases clipped from V and 4 bases from J, the junction kept 12 bases outside the gene matches. Germline CDR1 SGHRS, CDR2 YFSETQ. The CDR3 is 17 amino acids. This CDR3 reads CASSYTPTGGIADTQYF. In nucleotides, the CDR3 is TGCGCCAGCAGCTATACCCCGACAGGGGGGATCGCAGATACGCAGTATTTT.

In this sample, this clone turned up once. Here the CDR3 DNA reads TGTGCCACTACGGACAGAATGAACACTGAAGCTTTCTTT. Its protein product is CATTDRMNTEAFF. This chain links TRBV19 with TRBJ1-1; TRBD1 might be the D (6 bases). The CDR3 spans 13 residues. The germline gives CDR1 LNHDA, CDR2 SQIVND (reference sequence). Trimming removed 10 bases at V and 0 bases at J, with 12 bases between.

The rearrangement joins TRBV11-2 to TRBJ1-1; D ambiguous. Trimming shortened V by 1 base and J by 6 bases, and 12 bases separated the two germline ends. This CDR3 has 14 residues. Germline V CDR1 and CDR2: SGHAT, FQNNGV. CDR3 in DNA: TGTGCCAGCAGCTTAGCCGCCGGGTCTCCTGAAGCTTTCTTT. It encodes CASSLAAGSPEAFF.

CDR3 DNA sequence: TGCAGCGTTGATGGGCTAGCGGTATTCAATGAGCAGTTCTTC. This codes for CSVDGLAVFNEQFF. The chain combines TRBV29-1 with TRBJ2-1; TRBD2 matches 7 bases. V was clipped by 3 bases and J by 6 bases; unmatched bases: 8. CDR1 and CDR2 (germline): SQVTM, ANQGSEA. The CDR3 is 14 residues long.

The rearrangement uses TRBV20-1 and TRBJ2-7; D remains unclear. Germline V CDR1 and CDR2: DFQATT, SNEGSKA (reference sequence). CDR3 length equals 11 residues. V was trimmed by 1 base and J by 5 bases, leaving 6 bases between them. The DNA for the CDR3 is TGCAGTGCTAGAGGCGTCCACGAGCAGTACTTC. Protein sequence: CSARGVHEQYF.

The gene calls are TRBV7-9 and TRBJ1-2, with D hard to call. Looked up from germline, CDR1 is SEHNR and CDR2 is FQNEAQ (reference sequence). Trimming removed 8 bases from V and 6 bases from J, with 16 bases in between. The CDR3 is 13 amino acids. The CDR3 coding sequence is TGTGCCAGCCTCTTCGAGGGCGCAGATGGCTACACCTTC. Residues: CASLFEGADGYTF.